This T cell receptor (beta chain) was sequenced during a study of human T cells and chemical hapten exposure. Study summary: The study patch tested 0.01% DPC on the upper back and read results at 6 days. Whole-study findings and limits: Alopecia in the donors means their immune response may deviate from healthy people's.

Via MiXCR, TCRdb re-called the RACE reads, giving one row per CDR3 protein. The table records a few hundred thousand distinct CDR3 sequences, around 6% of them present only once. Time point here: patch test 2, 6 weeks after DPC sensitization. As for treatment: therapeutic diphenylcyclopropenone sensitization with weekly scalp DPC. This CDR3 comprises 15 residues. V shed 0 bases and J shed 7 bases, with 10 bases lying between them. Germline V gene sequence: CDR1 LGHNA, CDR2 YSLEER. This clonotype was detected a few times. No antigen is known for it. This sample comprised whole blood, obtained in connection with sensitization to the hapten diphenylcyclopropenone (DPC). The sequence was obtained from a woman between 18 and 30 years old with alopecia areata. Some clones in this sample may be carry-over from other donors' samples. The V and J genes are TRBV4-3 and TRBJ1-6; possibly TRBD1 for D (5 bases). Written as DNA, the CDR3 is TGCGCCAGCAGCCAAGAGGGACTGCTGAATTCACCCCTCCACTTT. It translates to CASSQEGLLNSPLHF.